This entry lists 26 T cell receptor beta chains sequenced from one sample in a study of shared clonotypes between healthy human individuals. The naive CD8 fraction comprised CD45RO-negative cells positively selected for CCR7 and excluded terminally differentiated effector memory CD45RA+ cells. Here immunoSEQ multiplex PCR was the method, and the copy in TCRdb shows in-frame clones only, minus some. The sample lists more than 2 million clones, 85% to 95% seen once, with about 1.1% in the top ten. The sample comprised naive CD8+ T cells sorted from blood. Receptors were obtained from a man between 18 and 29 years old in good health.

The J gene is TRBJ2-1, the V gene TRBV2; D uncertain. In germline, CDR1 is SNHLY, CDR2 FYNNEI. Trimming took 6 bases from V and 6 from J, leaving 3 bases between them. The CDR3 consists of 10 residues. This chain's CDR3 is CASRLNEQFF. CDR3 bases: TGTGCCAGCAGGCTCAATGAGCAGTTCTTC. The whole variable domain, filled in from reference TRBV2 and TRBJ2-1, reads EPEVTQTPSHQVTQMGQEVILRCVPISNHLYFYWYRQILGQKVEFLVSFYNNEISEKSEIFDDQFSVERPDGSNFTLKIRSTKLEDSAMYFCASRLNEQFFGPGTRLTVL.

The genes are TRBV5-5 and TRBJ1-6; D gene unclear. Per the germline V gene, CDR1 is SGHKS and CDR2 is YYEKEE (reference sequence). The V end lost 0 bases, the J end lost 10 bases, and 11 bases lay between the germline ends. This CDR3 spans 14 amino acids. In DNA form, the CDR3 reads TGTGCCAGCAGCTTGGGAGGACTTGGGTCACCCCTCCACTTT. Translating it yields CASSLGGLGSPLHF.

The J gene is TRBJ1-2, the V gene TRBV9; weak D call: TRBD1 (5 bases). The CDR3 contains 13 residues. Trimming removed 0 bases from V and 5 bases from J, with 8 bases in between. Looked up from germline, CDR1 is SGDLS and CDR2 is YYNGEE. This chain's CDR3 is CASSVGWGYGYTF. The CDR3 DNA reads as TGTGCCAGCAGCGTAGGGTGGGGGTATGGCTACACCTTC.

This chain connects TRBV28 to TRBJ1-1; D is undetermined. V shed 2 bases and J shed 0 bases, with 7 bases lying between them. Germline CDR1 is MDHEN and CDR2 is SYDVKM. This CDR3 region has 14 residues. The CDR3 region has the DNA TGTGCCAGCAGTTTACTCACAGTGAACACTGAAGCTTTCTTT. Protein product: CASSLLTVNTEAFF. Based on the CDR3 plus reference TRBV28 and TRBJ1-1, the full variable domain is DVKVTQSSRYLVKRTGEKVFLECVQDMDHENMFWYRQDPGLGLRLIYFSYDVKMKEKGDIPEGYSVSREKKERFSLILESASTNQTSMYLCASSLLTVNTEAFFGQGTRLTVV.

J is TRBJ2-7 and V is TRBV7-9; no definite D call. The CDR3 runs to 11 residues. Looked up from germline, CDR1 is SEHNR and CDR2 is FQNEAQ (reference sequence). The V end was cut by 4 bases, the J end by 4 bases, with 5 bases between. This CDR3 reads CASSSMYEQYF. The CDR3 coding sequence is TGTGCCAGCAGCTCGATGTACGAGCAGTACTTC.

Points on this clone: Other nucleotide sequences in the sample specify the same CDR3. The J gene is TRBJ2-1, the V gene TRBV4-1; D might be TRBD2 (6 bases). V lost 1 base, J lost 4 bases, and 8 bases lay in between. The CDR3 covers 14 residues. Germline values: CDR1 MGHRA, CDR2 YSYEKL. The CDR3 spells CASSQAGTYNEQFF. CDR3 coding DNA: TGCGCCAGCAGCCAAGCCGGGACTTACAATGAGCAGTTCTTC.

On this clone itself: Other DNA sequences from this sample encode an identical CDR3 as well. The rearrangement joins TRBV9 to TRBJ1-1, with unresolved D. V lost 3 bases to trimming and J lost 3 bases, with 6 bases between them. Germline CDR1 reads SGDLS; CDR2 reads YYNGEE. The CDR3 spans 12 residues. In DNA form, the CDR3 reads TGTGCCAGCAGCGACGGCTACACTGAAGCTTTCTTT. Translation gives CASSDGYTEAFF. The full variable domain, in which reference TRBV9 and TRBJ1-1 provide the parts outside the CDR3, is DSGVTQTPKHLITATGQRVTLRCSPRSGDLSVYWYQQSLDQGLQFLIQYYNGEERAKGNILERFSAQQFPDLHSELNLSSLELGDSALYFCASSDGYTEAFFGQGTRLTVV.

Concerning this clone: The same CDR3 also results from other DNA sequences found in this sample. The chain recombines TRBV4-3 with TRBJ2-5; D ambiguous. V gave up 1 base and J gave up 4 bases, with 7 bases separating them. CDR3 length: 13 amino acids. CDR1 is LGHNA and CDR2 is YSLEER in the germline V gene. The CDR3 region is CASSQVVGETQYF. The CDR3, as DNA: TGCGCCAGCAGCCAAGTAGTTGGAGAGACCCAGTACTTC.

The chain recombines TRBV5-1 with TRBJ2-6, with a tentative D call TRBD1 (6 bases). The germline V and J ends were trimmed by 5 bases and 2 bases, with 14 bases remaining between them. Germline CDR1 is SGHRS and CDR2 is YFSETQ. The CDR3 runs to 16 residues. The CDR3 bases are TGCGCCAGCAGTTCAAACCCAGGGGCTGGGGCCAACGTCCTGACTTTC. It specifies CASSSNPGAGANVLTF.

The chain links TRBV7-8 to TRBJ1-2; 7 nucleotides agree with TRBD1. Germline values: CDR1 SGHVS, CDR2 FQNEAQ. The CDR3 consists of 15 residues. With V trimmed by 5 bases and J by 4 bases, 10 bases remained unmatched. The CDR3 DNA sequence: TGTGCCAGCAGCCCCCTTGTCAGGGGGGGCTATGGCTACACCTTC. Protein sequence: CASSPLVRGGYGYTF.

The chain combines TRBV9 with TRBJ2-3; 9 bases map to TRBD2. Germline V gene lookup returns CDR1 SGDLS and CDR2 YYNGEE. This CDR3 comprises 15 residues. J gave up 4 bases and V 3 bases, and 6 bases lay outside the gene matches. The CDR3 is CASSAEGGGADTQYF. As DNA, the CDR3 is TGTGCCAGCAGCGCCGAGGGCGGGGGGGCAGATACGCAGTATTTT.

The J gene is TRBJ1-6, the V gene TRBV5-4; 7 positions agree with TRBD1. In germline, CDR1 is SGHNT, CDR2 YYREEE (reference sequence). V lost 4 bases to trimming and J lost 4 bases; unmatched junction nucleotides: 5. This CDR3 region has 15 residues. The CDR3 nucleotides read TGTGCCAGCAGCGACAGGGAACAATATAATTCACCCCTCCACTTT. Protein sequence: CASSDREQYNSPLHF. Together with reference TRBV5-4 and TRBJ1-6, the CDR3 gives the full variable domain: ETGVTQSPTHLIKTRGQQVTLRCSSQSGHNTVSWYQQALGQGPQFIFQYYREEENGRGNFPPRFSGLQFPNYSSELNVNALELDDSALYLCASSDREQYNSPLHFGNGTRLTVT.

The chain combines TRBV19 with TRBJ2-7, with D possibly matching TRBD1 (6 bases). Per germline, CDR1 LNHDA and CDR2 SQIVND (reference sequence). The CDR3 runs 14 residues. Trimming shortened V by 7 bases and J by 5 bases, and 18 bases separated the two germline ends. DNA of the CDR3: TGTGCCAGTACCGACCGACAGGTGCCCAACGAGCAGTACTTC. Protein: CASTDRQVPNEQYF.

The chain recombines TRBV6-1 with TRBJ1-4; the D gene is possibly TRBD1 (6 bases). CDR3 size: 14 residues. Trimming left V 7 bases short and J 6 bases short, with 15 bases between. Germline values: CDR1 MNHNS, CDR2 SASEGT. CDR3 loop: CASTSQGIDEKLFF. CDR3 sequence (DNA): TGTGCCAGCACCTCCCAGGGGATAGATGAAAAACTGTTTTTT.

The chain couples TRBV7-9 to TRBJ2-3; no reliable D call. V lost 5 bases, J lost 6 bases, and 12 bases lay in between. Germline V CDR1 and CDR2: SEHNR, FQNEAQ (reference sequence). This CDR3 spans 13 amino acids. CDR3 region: CASSPPGLDTQYF. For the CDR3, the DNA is TGTGCCAGCAGCCCGCCAGGTTTGGATACGCAGTATTTT.

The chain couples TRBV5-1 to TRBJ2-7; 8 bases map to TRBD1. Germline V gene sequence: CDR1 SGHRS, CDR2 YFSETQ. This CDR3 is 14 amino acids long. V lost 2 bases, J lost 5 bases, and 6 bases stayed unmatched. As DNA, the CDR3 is TGCGCCAGCAGCTTCGGACAGGGTTCCGACGAGCAGTACTTC. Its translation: CASSFGQGSDEQYF. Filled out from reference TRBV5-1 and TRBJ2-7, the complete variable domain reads KAGVTQTPRYLIKTRGQQVTLSCSPISGHRSVSWYQQTPGQGLQFLFEYFSETQRNKGNFPGRFSGRQFSNSRSEMNVSTLELGDSALYLCASSFGQGSDEQYFGPGTRLTVT.

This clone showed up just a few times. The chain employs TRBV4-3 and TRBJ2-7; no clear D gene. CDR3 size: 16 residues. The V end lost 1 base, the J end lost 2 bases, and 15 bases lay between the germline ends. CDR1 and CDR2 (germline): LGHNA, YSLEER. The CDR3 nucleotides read TGCGCCAGCAGCCAAGGTGGAACCCGGGTAACCTACGAGCAGTACTTC. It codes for CASSQGGTRVTYEQYF.

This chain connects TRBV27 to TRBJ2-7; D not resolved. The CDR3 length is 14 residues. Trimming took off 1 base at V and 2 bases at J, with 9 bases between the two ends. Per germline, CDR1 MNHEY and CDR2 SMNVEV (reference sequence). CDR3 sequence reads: CASSLFPVTYEQYF. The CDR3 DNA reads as TGTGCCAGCAGTTTATTTCCGGTTACCTACGAGCAGTACTTC.

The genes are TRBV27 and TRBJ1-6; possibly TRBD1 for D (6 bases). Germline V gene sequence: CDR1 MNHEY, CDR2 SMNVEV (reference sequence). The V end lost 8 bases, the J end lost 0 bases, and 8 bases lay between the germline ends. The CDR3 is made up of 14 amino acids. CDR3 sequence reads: CASGQSSYNSPLHF. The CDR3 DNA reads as TGTGCCAGCGGACAGAGCTCCTATAATTCACCCCTCCACTTT.

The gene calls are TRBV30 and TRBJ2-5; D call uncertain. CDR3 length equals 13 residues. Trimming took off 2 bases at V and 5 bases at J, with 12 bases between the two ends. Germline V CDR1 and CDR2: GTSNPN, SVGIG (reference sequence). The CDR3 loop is CAWSTHVVETQYF. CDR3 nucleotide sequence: TGTGCCTGGAGTACTCATGTCGTGGAGACCCAGTACTTC.

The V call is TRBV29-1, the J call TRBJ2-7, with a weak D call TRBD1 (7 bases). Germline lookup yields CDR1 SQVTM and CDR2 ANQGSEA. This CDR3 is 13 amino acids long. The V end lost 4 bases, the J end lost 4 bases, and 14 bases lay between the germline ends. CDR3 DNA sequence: TGCAGCGTTGGATCAGGGGGGTATTACGAGCAGTACTTC. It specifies CSVGSGGYYEQYF.

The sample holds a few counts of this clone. CDR3 amino acids: CASSLNPANTEAFF. The CDR3 bases are TGTGCCAGCAGCCTTAATCCAGCGAACACTGAAGCTTTCTTT. The chain joins TRBV7-2 to TRBJ1-1; D gene ambiguous. This CDR3 is 14 amino acids long. CDR1 and CDR2 (germline): SGHTA, FQGNSA. V was shortened by 5 bases and J by 1 base, with 11 bases between the two germline ends.

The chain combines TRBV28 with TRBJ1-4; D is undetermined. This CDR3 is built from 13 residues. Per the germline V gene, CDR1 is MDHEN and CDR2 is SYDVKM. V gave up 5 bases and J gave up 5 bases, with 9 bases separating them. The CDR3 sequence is CASSPAGNEKLFF. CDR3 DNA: TGTGCCAGCAGTCCTGCGGGGAATGAAAAACTGTTTTTT.

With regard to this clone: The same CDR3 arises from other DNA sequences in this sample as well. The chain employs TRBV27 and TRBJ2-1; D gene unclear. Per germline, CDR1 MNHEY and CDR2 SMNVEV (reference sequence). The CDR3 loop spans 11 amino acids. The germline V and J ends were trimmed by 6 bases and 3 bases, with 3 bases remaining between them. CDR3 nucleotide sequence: TGTGCCAGCAGAGACTACAATGAGCAGTTCTTC. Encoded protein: CASRDYNEQFF.

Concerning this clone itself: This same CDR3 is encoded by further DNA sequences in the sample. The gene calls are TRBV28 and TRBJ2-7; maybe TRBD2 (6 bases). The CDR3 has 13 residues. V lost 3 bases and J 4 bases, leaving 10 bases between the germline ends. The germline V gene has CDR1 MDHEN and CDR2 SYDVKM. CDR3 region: CASSFGAGYEQYF. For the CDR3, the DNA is TGTGCCAGCAGTTTCGGGGCGGGGTACGAGCAGTACTTC.

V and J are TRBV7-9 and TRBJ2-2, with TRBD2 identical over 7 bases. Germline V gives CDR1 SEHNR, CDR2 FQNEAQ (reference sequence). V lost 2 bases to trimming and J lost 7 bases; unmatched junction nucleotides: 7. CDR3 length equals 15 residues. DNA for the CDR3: TGTGCCAGCAGCTTAACTAGCGAAGAGGTCGGGGAGCTGTTTTTT. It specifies CASSLTSEEVGELFF.